This T cell receptor (beta chain) originates from a study of blood T cell repertoires in COVID-19. Measured with immunoSEQ multiplex PCR; TCRdb has only the in-frame clones, and not every one. The data hold a few hundred thousand clones, with around 85% observed a single time. Germline assignment: CDR1 SGHTS and CDR2 YDEGEE. The CDR3 length is 15 residues. Trimming left V 7 bases short and J 8 bases short, with 19 bases between. Material: peripheral blood. The genes are TRBV5-8 and TRBJ1-6, with D maybe TRBD1 (5 bases). This TCR derives from a young woman with acute or convalescent COVID-19. The CDR3 DNA reads as TGTGCCAGCGGCGCCCGGGGGAGGATAGATTCACCCCTCCACTTT. Amino acids: CASGARGRIDSPLHF. Together with reference TRBV5-8 and TRBJ1-6, the CDR3 gives the full variable domain: EAGVTQSPTHLIKTRGQQATLRCSPISGHTSVYWYQQALGLGLQFLLWYDEGEERNRGNFPPRFSGRQFPNYSSELNVNALELEDSALYLCASGARGRIDSPLHFGNGTRLTVT.